These T cell receptor beta chains were read from a single sample in a study of shared clonotypes between healthy human individuals. TCRdb's table, derived via immunoSEQ multiplex PCR, lists solely in-frame clones and lacks some. The data hold 1,400,000 or so clones, with 97% to 99% observed a single time. The sample taken for sequencing was naive CD4+ T cells sorted from blood. Receptor source: a man younger than 40 in good health. CDR3s include the opening cysteine and the closing phenylalanine or tryptophan. The order of the fields is clone size, D gene, J gene, V gene, CDR3 protein, CDR3 DNA. The D gene is left open where the match is weak. Where a row states a size, it is once, few, many or the class of an expanded clone; other rows omit it.

.	.	TRBJ1-1	TRBV9	CASSPDSNLNTEAFF	TGTGCCAGCAGCCCGGACAGTAACTTAAACACTGAAGCTTTCTTT
.	.	TRBJ2-7	TRBV7-9	CASSLANRAHEQYF	TGTGCCAGCAGCTTAGCAAACAGAGCCCACGAGCAGTACTTC
.	.	TRBJ2-1	TRBV28	CASSRGQMVF	TGTGCCAGCAGTCGTGGACAGATGGTCTTC
.	.	TRBJ2-7	TRBV5-5	CASSSFRDPRRYF	TGTGCCAGCAGCTCTTTCCGGGACCCTAGGAGGTACTTC
.	.	TRBJ1-2	TRBV29-1	CSVEDPKVYGYTF	TGCAGCGTTGAAGACCCGAAAGTTTATGGCTACACCTTC
.	.	TRBJ1-4	TRBV6-1	CASSRTVPQTQKLFF	TGTGCCAGCAGCAGAACAGTCCCGCAGACTCAAAAACTGTTTTTT
.	.	TRBJ2-5	TRBV5-1	CASSHTGLVWQETQYF	TGCGCCAGCAGTCACACAGGGTTGGTGTGGCAGGAGACCCAGTACTTC
.	.	TRBJ2-6	TRBV7-2	CASSPGPSGANVLTF	TGTGCCAGCAGCCCGGGACCATCAGGGGCCAACGTCCTGACTTTC
.	.	TRBJ2-2	TRBV6-1	CASSERSAGELFF	TGTGCCAGCAGTGAAAGGTCTGCCGGGGAGCTGTTTTTT
.	TRBD2	TRBJ2-1	TRBV5-4	CASSAGTSGRLYEQFF	TGTGCCAGCAGCGCCGGGACTAGCGGGAGGCTGTATGAGCAGTTCTTC
.	TRBD1	TRBJ2-7	TRBV5-1	CASSNGQGLYEQYF	TGCGCCAGCAGCAACGGACAGGGACTTTACGAGCAGTACTTC
.	.	TRBJ2-7	TRBV29-1	CSVENTGTYEQYF	TGCAGCGTTGAGAACACAGGGACCTACGAGCAGTACTTC
.	.	TRBJ2-5	TRBV19	CASSIDPLRETQYF	TGTGCCAGTAGTATAGATCCGCTGAGAGAGACCCAGTACTTC
.	TRBD2	TRBJ2-7	TRBV6-5	CASSYSPSGYEQYF	TGTGCCAGCAGTTACAGTCCTAGCGGGTACGAGCAGTACTTC
.	.	TRBJ1-2	TRBV7-9	CASSFSDYGYTF	TGTGCCAGCAGCTTCTCCGATTATGGCTACACCTTC
.	.	TRBJ2-7	TRBV7-2	CASSLTPYEQYF	TGTGCCAGCAGCTTAACACCCTACGAGCAGTACTTC
.	TRBD1	TRBJ2-7	TRBV2	CASGTGESYEQYF	TGTGCCAGCGGGACAGGGGAGTCCTACGAGCAGTACTTC
.	.	TRBJ2-3	TRBV9	CASSVELQRQGTDTQYF	TGTGCCAGCAGCGTAGAATTGCAGCGTCAAGGCACAGATACGCAGTATTTT
.	TRBD1	TRBJ2-1	TRBV6-1	CASSDRRPQGFGNEQFF	TGTGCCAGCAGTGATAGACGGCCACAGGGGTTTGGCAATGAGCAGTTCTTC
.	.	TRBJ2-5	TRBV27	CASSPFDRRQQETQYF	TGTGCCAGCAGTCCCTTCGACAGGCGCCAGCAAGAGACCCAGTACTTC
.	.	TRBJ1-2	TRBV4-3	CASSQERQNNYGYTF	TGCGCCAGCAGCCAAGAGAGGCAGAATAACTATGGCTACACCTTC
once	.	TRBJ1-1	TRBV7-2	CASSHDGTGKNGAFF	TGTGCCAGCAGTCACGACGGCACGGGCAAAAATGGGGCTTTCTTT
.	TRBD2	TRBJ2-7	TRBV7-3	CASSLRGGEAYEQYF	TGTGCCAGCAGCCTGAGGGGAGGGGAGGCCTACGAGCAGTACTTC
.	.	TRBJ2-2	TRBV27	CASRERAQNTGELFF	TGTGCCAGCAGAGAGCGGGCCCAGAACACCGGGGAGCTGTTTTTT
.	TRBD1	TRBJ2-3	TRBV5-1	CASSPGQGTDTQYF	TGCGCCAGCAGCCCGGGACAGGGAACAGATACGCAGTATTTT
.	TRBD2	TRBJ2-1	TRBV28	CASSSRGASGSLYNEQFF	TGTGCCAGCAGTTCCCGTGGGGCTAGCGGGAGTCTATACAATGAGCAGTTCTTC
.	.	TRBJ2-1	TRBV28	CASSFDPRGSYGDEQFF	TGTGCCAGCAGTTTCGATCCGAGAGGCTCATATGGCGATGAGCAGTTCTTC
.	TRBD1	TRBJ2-1	TRBV9	CASSATGTGGNEQFF	TGTGCCAGCAGCGCCACCGGGACAGGTGGGAATGAGCAGTTCTTC
once	TRBD2	TRBJ2-7	TRBV5-6	CASSPLASGTYEQYF	TGTGCCAGCAGCCCCTTGGCTAGCGGGACCTACGAGCAGTACTTC
.	.	TRBJ2-7	TRBV7-6	CASSSGFDEQYF	TGTGCCAGCAGCTCGGGTTTTGACGAGCAGTACTTC
.	TRBD1	TRBJ1-3	TRBV6-5	CASSSADRDPGNTIYF	TGTGCCAGCAGTTCCGCGGACAGGGACCCTGGAAACACCATATATTTT
.	TRBD1	TRBJ2-2	TRBV10-3	CAISEEMGQLANTGELFF	TGTGCCATCAGTGAGGAGATGGGACAGCTCGCGAACACCGGGGAGCTGTTTTTT
.	.	TRBJ2-7	TRBV9	CASSVATVGYEQYF	TGTGCCAGCAGCGTAGCTACGGTGGGCTACGAGCAGTACTTC
once	TRBD2	TRBJ2-7	TRBV27	CASSILAGGPDEQYF	TGTGCCAGCAGTATCTTAGCGGGAGGGCCCGACGAGCAGTACTTC
.	.	TRBJ2-7	TRBV4-3	CASSPDSGDYEQYF	TGCGCCAGCAGCCCGGACAGTGGAGACTACGAGCAGTACTTC
.	.	TRBJ1-2	TRBV28	CASSLLLGITNYGYTF	TGTGCCAGCAGTTTACTCTTAGGGATCACTAACTATGGCTACACCTTC
.	.	TRBJ2-2	TRBV5-5	CASSFKGPANTGELFF	TGTGCCAGCAGCTTTAAGGGCCCAGCCAACACCGGGGAGCTGTTTTTT
.	.	TRBJ2-7	TRBV27	CASITRRDGTYEQYF	TGTGCCAGCATCACCCGAAGGGATGGGACCTACGAGCAGTACTTC
.	.	TRBJ2-3	TRBV18	CASSPRGTADTQYF	TGTGCCAGCTCGCCTCGGGGTACGGCAGATACGCAGTATTTT
few	.	TRBJ1-2	TRBV7-9	CATESGQGYTF	TGTGCCACCGAGAGCGGTCAGGGCTACACCTTC
.	.	TRBJ2-7	TRBV6-5	CASRDQSGRSYEQYF	TGTGCCAGCAGAGATCAAAGCGGGCGCTCCTACGAGCAGTACTTC
.	.	TRBJ2-2	TRBV5-4	CASSLRRGDGELFF	TGTGCCAGCAGCTTAAGGAGGGGTGACGGGGAGCTGTTTTTT
.	.	TRBJ1-2	TRBV28	CASLPFEVVGGYTF	TGTGCCAGCTTACCCTTCGAGGTCGTTGGGGGCTACACCTTC
.	TRBD2	TRBJ2-7	TRBV27	CATRVVGRLHEQYF	TGTGCCACCAGGGTTGTCGGGAGGTTGCACGAGCAGTACTTC
.	TRBD1	TRBJ2-1	TRBV6-5	CASSYSPGTDILEQFF	TGTGCCAGCAGTTACTCTCCCGGGACAGACATCCTTGAGCAGTTCTTC
.	TRBD2	TRBJ2-5	TRBV7-3	CASSRGTSETQYF	TGTGCCAGCAGCCGCGGGACTAGCGAGACCCAGTACTTC
.	.	TRBJ2-5	TRBV7-9	CASSLAGGGGTQYF	TGTGCCAGCAGCTTAGCGGGGGGTGGAGGGACCCAGTACTTC
.	TRBD2	TRBJ2-1	TRBV5-5	CASSALAGGYNEQFF	TGTGCCAGCAGCGCTCTAGCGGGAGGGTACAATGAGCAGTTCTTC
.	TRBD2	TRBJ2-3	TRBV7-9	CASSSPPGRNTDTQYF	TGTGCCAGCAGCTCTCCCCCCGGGAGGAACACAGATACGCAGTATTTT
.	.	TRBJ1-5	TRBV28	CASRYRASGKIQPQHF	TGTGCCAGCAGGTACAGAGCGAGTGGAAAAATTCAGCCCCAGCATTTT
.	.	TRBJ2-3	TRBV6-1	CASSALAVRGSPTDTQYF	TGTGCCAGCAGTGCATTGGCGGTACGGGGATCCCCCACAGATACGCAGTATTTT
.	.	TRBJ2-5	TRBV7-2	CASSFGGTQYF	TGTGCCAGCAGCTTCGGGGGGACCCAGTACTTC
.	.	TRBJ2-5	TRBV7-2	CASSFLQGETQYF	TGTGCCAGCAGCTTCCTCCAGGGGGAGACCCAGTACTTC
.	.	TRBJ2-1	TRBV5-4	CASSLWASERNEQFF	TGTGCCAGCAGCTTGTGGGCTAGCGAACGCAATGAGCAGTTCTTC
.	.	TRBJ2-7	TRBV25-1	CASSGWDLTVNEQYF	TGTGCCAGCAGTGGTTGGGACCTTACGGTCAACGAGCAGTACTTC